Shown below are 19 T cell receptor beta chains from a single sample sequenced in a study of molecular identifiers for immune sequencing clone quantification. TCRdb independently ran MiXCR on the PCR reads; one entry per CDR3 protein. Of 300,000 to 350,000 distinct CDR3 sequences listed, about 22% were seen once; the top ten hold more than 0.8%. Input material: naive CD8+ T cells from blood, with Jurkat cell RNA spiked in. The subset here: FACS-sorted CD8+CD4-CCR7+CD45RA+ naive T cells. These receptors originate from a human donor in good health. Some libraries in this study had Jurkat cell RNA spiked in.

Ten or more counts support this clonotype. V is TRBV6-2 or TRBV6-3 and J is TRBJ2-7; 7 bases align to TRBD1. The CDR3 runs to 15 residues. CDR1 and CDR2 (germline): MNHEY, SVGEGT. V lost 0 bases, J lost 5 bases, and 7 bases stayed unmatched. DNA for the CDR3: TGTGCCAGCAGTTACTCCCCGACAGGGATGGACGAGCAGTACTTC. Translating it yields CASSYSPTGMDEQYF.

This clonotype was counted many times. This chain links TRBV21-1 with TRBJ2-7; TRBD2 is the table's D call, not checked against the DNA. TRBV21-1 is termed a pseudogene. The length of the CDR3 is 16 residues. CDR3 region: CASSKVIPSERYEQYF. In nucleotides, the CDR3 is TGTGCCAGCAGCAAAGTTATCCCTAGCGAACGGTACGAGCAGTACTTC.

Concerning this clonotype itself: This clone may be a read error of a much larger clone one base away. The gene calls are TRBV7-3 and TRBJ2-2; perhaps D is TRBD1 or TRBD2 (6 bases each). The germline V gene encodes CDR1 SGHTA and CDR2 FQGTGA. This CDR3 is built from 16 residues. V was trimmed by 5 bases and J by 2 bases, leaving 15 bases between them. CDR3 residues: CASSPMGGANTGELFF. In DNA, the CDR3 is TGTGCCAGCAGCCCCATGGGGGGCGCAAACACCGGGGAGCTGTTTTTT.

The J gene is TRBJ2-3, the V gene TRBV20-1; perhaps TRBD1 as D (6 bases). V lost 5 bases and J lost 0, with 15 bases in between. CDR1 is DFQATT and CDR2 is SNEGSKA in the germline V gene (reference sequence). The CDR3 contains 15 residues. The CDR3 loop reads CSARPRDTSTDTQYF. CDR3 sequence (DNA): TGCAGTGCTCGCCCTAGGGACACGAGCACAGATACGCAGTATTTT.

CDR3 sequence: CASGSGLAGTYEQYF. DNA for the CDR3: TGTGCTAGTGGTTCGGGACTAGCGGGGACCTACGAGCAGTACTTC. V gene TRBV12-5 combines with J gene TRBJ2-7; TRBD2 matches at 13 bases. The CDR3 runs 15 residues. Germline CDR1 and CDR2: LGHNT and FRNRAP. The ends lost 4 bases at V and 2 bases at J; junction bases unmatched: 2.

The table lists this clonotype with many counts. V usage is TRBV19 and J usage is TRBJ2-2, with a possible D match to TRBD2 (6 bases). The CDR3 runs to 13 residues. The V end was cut by 6 bases, the J end by 3 bases, with 8 bases between. Per the germline V gene, CDR1 is LNHDA and CDR2 is SQIVND (reference sequence). CDR3 sequence (DNA): TGTGCCAGTAGCTGGGGGGACACCGGGGAGCTGTTTTTT. Amino acids: CASSWGDTGELFF.

This clonotype was recorded at least ten times. The J gene is TRBJ2-7, the V gene TRBV14; possible D gene TRBD1, 5 bases. Trimming pared 7 bases from V and 6 bases from J, leaving 16 bases between. Germline V gene data show CDR1 as SGHDN and CDR2 as FVKESK. The CDR3 sequence is 13 residues long. The chain's CDR3 is CASNPPAGCEQYF. The CDR3 DNA is TGTGCCAGCAACCCCCCGGCAGGGTGCGAGCAGTACTTC.

This clonotype came up a few times. The chain couples TRBV27 to TRBJ2-7; 8 bases agree with TRBD2. The CDR3 contains 14 residues. After removal of 3 bases from V and 2 bases from J, the junction contained 3 bases not matched to a gene. CDR1 is MNHEY, CDR2 SMNVEV, per germline (reference sequence). This CDR3 is CASSFRTSPYEQYF. The CDR3 DNA is TGTGCCAGCAGTTTTCGGACTAGCCCCTACGAGCAGTACTTC.

The chain joins TRBV30 to TRBJ1-5; TRBD1 is a possible D gene (6 bases). The germline V and J ends were trimmed by 2 bases and 3 bases, with 14 bases remaining between them. Germline CDR1 is GTSNPN and CDR2 is SVGIG (reference sequence). This CDR3 region has 15 residues. The CDR3 reads CAWSFPPGVNQPQHF. Here the CDR3 DNA reads TGTGCCTGGAGTTTCCCACCAGGGGTCAATCAGCCCCAGCATTTT.

This clonotype was observed at least ten times. The DNA of the CDR3 is TGTGCCGTGACTTCAGGGGACCAAGAGACCCAGTACTTC. It encodes CAVTSGDQETQYF. The V gene is TRBV12-3 or TRBV12-4, the J gene TRBJ2-5; the D gene is possibly TRBD1 (6 bases). The CDR3 extends over 13 amino acids. The V gene lost 11 bases and the J gene lost 0 bases, with 13 bases spanning the gap.

The genes are TRBV9 and TRBJ2-5; tentative D call: TRBD1 (6 bases). This CDR3 is built from 14 residues. CDR1 and CDR2 from the germline V gene are SGDLS and YYNGEE. V was cut by 3 bases and J by 7 bases, with 16 bases left in between. Here the CDR3 reads CASSEGTSAGTQYF. The CDR3 coding sequence is TGTGCCAGCAGCGAGGGGACATCGGCGGGGACCCAGTACTTC.

This chain uses TRBV15 with TRBJ1-5, with 11 bases identical to TRBD1. This CDR3 has 15 amino acids. V trimming: 7 bases; J trimming: 4 bases; junction bases outside the gene matches: 6. Germline V gene sequence: CDR1 LNHNV, CDR2 YYDKDF (reference sequence). The DNA for the CDR3 is TGTGCCACCATAGCCGGGACAGGGGGTAATCAGCCCCAGCATTTT. Translation gives CATIAGTGGNQPQHF.

This chain connects TRBV19 to TRBJ2-2, with no clear D. Trimming pared 2 bases from V and 5 bases from J, leaving 12 bases between. Looked up from germline, CDR1 is LNHDA and CDR2 is SQIVND (reference sequence). CDR3 length equals 15 residues. The CDR3 coding sequence is TGTGCCAGTAGTATACTTCCTCTACTTACCGGGGAGCTGTTTTTT. This sequence encodes CASSILPLLTGELFF. The full variable domain, with the rest looked up from reference TRBV19 and TRBJ2-2, is DGGITQSPKYLFRKEGQNVTLSCEQNLNHDAMYWYRQDPGQGLRLIYYSQIVNDFQKGDIAEGYSVSREKKESFPLTVTSAQKNPTAFYLCASSILPLLTGELFFGEGSRLTVL.

This clonotype was seen at least ten times. The chain recombines TRBV5-6 with TRBJ1-1; D may be TRBD1 (5 bases). Germline lookup yields CDR1 SGHDT and CDR2 YYEEEE. The CDR3 has 16 residues. V lost 3 bases and J 3 bases, leaving 18 bases between the germline ends. The CDR3 DNA sequence: TGTGCCAGCAGCTACGGACACCGGGGCGGCGACACTGAAGCTTTCTTT. As protein: CASSYGHRGGDTEAFF.

The V and J genes are TRBV4-1 and TRBJ2-2, with D tentatively TRBD2 (6 bases). V lost 0 bases to trimming and J lost 3 bases, with 11 bases between them. The CDR3 contains 16 residues. The V gene's germline CDR1 is MGHRA and CDR2 YSYEKL. As DNA, the CDR3 is TGCGCCAGCAGCCAAGATGGTAGCGGTTACACCGGGGAGCTGTTTTTT. This codes for CASSQDGSGYTGELFF.

This clonotype was recorded at least ten times. V gene TRBV7-2 combines with J gene TRBJ2-7; D remains unclear. This CDR3 is 13 amino acids long. CDR1 and CDR2 from the germline V gene are SGHTA and FQGNSA. The V end lost 5 bases, the J end lost 3 bases, and 11 bases lay between the germline ends. The CDR3, as DNA: TGTGCCAGCAGCGCCATCGACGGCTACGAGCAGTACTTC. Protein product: CASSAIDGYEQYF.

This clonotype was counted at least ten times. The chain uses TRBV6-5 and TRBJ2-3; D remains ambiguous. The germline V and J ends were trimmed by 1 base and 4 bases, with 15 bases remaining between them. The CDR3 extends over 16 amino acids. CDR1 is MNHEY, CDR2 SVGAGI, per germline. CDR3 DNA sequence: TGTGCCAGCAGTTACTTAGGCGCTCACGGTGCAGATACGCAGTATTTT. Amino acid sequence: CASSYLGAHGADTQYF.

This clonotype was observed a handful of times. The J gene is TRBJ2-5, the V gene TRBV9; the D gene is possibly TRBD2 (5 bases). Germline assignment: CDR1 SGDLS and CDR2 YYNGEE. This CDR3 is built from 14 residues. Between the trimmed V and J ends, which lost 0 bases and 3 bases, there was a span of 9 bases. The CDR3 region has the DNA TGTGCCAGCAGCGTAGCGGACGGGGAAGAGACCCAGTACTTC. This sequence encodes CASSVADGEETQYF.

This clonotype was seen at least ten times. The chain couples TRBV10-2 to TRBJ1-1; D ambiguous. The V gene's germline CDR1 is WSHSY and CDR2 SAAADI. The CDR3 is 13 residues long. Deletions cut 3 bases from V and 3 bases from J, with 8 bases between. CDR3 loop: CASSDWRDTEAFF. CDR3 DNA sequence: TGCGCCAGCAGTGACTGGAGGGACACTGAAGCTTTCTTT.